This T cell receptor (beta chain) appears in the sequencing data of a study of blood T cell repertoires in COVID-19. Turning to the study itself: Sites in the United States, Italy and Spain provided acute and convalescent COVID-19 samples. T cells, B-cell-depleted T cells, or PBMCs provided the cDNA or gDNA that served as material.

Methods used by the authors: Estimation of nucleated cell counts relied on the amplification of reference gene primers. Profiled with immunoSEQ multiplex PCR; TCRdb holds only in-frame clones, not every one. That table gives V, J and clone size, and the DNA gave D and trimming. The profile shows approximately 130,000 clones, around 83% of them singletons. This CDR3 has 14 amino acids. Per germline, CDR1 LNHDA and CDR2 SQIVND (reference sequence). Trimming took off 6 bases at V and 0 bases at J, with 12 bases between the two ends. The sequenced sample consisted of peripheral blood. This receptor was obtained from a human donor in a cohort sampled during active COVID-19. This rearrangement joins TRBV19 to TRBJ2-7; D is perhaps TRBD2 (6 bases). CDR3 nucleotides: TGTGCCAGTAGCATGGAGGGCTTCTCCTACGAGCAGTACTTC. It yields the protein CASSMEGFSYEQYF.